This paragraph covers one TCR beta chain sequence. Its antigen is unidentified. A multiplex PCR was run with 60 Vbeta primers and 13 Jbeta primers. Data came from immunoSEQ multiplex PCR; TCRdb stores just in-frame clones and leaves some out. The data hold fewer than 250,000 clones, with 81% observed a single time. CDR3 length: 15 residues. Germline lookup yields CDR1 MNHEY and CDR2 SVGAGI. V dropped 5 bases and J dropped 7 bases, with 17 bases sitting between them. The data stem from a study of cytomegalovirus exposure and HLA in healthy donors. Broader study findings: Many donors carried some public TCRs, although rarity characterized most TCR sequences.

The TCR sequence derives from a man aged 18 to 30 in good health and CMV-seronegative. The V and J genes are TRBV6-5 and TRBJ2-2; D is perhaps TRBD2 (7 bases). Sample: PBMCs. CDR3 nucleotides: TGTGCCAGCAGTACGGGACTGGGAGGGGGCGGGGAGCTGTTTTTT. Amino acid sequence: CASSTGLGGGGELFF.